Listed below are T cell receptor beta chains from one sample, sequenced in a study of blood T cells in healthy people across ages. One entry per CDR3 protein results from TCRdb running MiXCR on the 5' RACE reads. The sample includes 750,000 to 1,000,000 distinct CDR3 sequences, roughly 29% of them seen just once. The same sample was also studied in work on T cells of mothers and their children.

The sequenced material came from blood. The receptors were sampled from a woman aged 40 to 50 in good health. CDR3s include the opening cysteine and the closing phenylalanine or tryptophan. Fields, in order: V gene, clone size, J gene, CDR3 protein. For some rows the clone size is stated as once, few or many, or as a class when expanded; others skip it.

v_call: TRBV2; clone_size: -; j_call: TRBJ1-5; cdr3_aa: CASTGDGNQPQHF
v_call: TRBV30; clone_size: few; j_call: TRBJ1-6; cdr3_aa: CAWRTSYNSPLHF
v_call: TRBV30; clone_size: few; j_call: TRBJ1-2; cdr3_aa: CAWSAGLYGYTF
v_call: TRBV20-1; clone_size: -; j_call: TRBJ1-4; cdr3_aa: CSARYRGTGDEKLFF
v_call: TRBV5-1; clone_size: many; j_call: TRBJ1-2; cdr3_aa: CASSPDGANYGYTF
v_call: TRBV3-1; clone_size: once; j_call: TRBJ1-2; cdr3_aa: CASSQDAGSDLNYGYTF
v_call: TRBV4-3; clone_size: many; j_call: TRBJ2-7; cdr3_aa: CASSQDFSSFLYEQYF
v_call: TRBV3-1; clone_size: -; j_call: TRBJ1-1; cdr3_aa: CASSKGVETEAFF
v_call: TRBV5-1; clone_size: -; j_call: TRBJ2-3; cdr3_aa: CASSPRTASDTQYF
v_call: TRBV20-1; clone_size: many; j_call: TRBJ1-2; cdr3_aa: CSAPRTEAPGDGYTF
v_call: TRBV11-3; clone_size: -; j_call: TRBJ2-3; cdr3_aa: CASSLYSGGTDTQYF
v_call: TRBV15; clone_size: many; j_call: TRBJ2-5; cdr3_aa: CATSGMPGQGEETQYF
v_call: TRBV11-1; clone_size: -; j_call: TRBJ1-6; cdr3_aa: CASTNRAQRALHF
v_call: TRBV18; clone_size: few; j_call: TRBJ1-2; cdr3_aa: CASSPSGKDYGYTF
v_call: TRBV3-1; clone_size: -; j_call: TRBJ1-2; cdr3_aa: CASSQYDYGYTF
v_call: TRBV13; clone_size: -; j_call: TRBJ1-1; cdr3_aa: CASSWDSRLNTEAFF
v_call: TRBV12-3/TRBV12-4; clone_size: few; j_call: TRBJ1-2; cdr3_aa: CASSVSWTSEYGYTF
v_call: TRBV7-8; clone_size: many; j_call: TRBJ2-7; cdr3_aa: CASTPGSFYEQYF
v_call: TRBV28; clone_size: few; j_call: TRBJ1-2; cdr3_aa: CASSLGRALYGYTF
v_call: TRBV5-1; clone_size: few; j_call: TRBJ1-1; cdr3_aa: CASSLGEDYTEAFF
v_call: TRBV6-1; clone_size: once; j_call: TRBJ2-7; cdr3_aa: CASREDTGREQYF
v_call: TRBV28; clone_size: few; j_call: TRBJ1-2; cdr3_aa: CASSLLLQGITYGYTF